This passage covers 21 T cell receptor beta chains from one sample sequenced in a study of low-dose radiotherapy and immunotherapy resistance in tumors. Covering alpha and beta chains, TRAV- and TRBV-specific primers were used for the first-strand cDNA. It was with a constant-region primer and a V-primer adapter that TCRs were amplified over around 19 PCR cycles. TCRdb passed the reads through MiXCR, listing each CDR3 protein once. The repertoire includes 40,000 or so distinct CDR3 sequences, roughly a third of them detected once, and 3.7% sits in the top ten. Time point of the sample: before trial treatment. The sample consisted of PBMCs, taken before treatment. The receptor source for this set is a male donor with gallbladder cancer.

CDR3: CASSVGQENEQFF. The CDR3 bases are TGTGCCAGCAGCGTAGGACAGGAGAATGAGCAGTTCTTC. The chain has TRBV9 and TRBJ2-1; D possibly corresponds to TRBD1 (6 bases). This CDR3 is built from 13 residues. V was clipped by 0 bases and J by 7 bases, with 8 bases between them. The germline CDR1 and CDR2 sequences are SGDLS and YYNGEE.

A single count supports this clonotype. This is likely an artifact of a read error, given a far larger clone one base away. The genes are TRBV27 and TRBJ2-7; TRBD2 matches at 14 bases. Per germline, CDR1 MNHEY and CDR2 SMNVEV (reference sequence). The CDR3 loop spans 16 amino acids. V lost 5 bases to trimming and J lost 7 bases; unmatched junction nucleotides: 10. The CDR3 DNA is TGTGCCAGCAGTACCCCCGGGACTAGCGGGAGTTATGAGCAGTACTTC. It translates to CASSTPGTSGSYEQYF.

In this sample, this clonotype turned up many times. The rearrangement joins TRBV7-2 to TRBJ1-4; D ambiguous. Trimming shortened V by 2 bases and J by 14 bases, and 15 bases separated the two germline ends. This CDR3 contains 13 residues. Germline lookup yields CDR1 SGHTA and CDR2 FQGNSA. This CDR3 reads CASSLREGISLFF. The CDR3 DNA reads as TGTGCCAGCAGCTTACGGGAGGGAATCTCGCTGTTTTTT.

V and J are TRBV6-1 and TRBJ2-7; 14 bases align to TRBD2. The ends lost 5 bases at V and 3 bases at J; junction bases unmatched: 9. Per germline, CDR1 MNHNS and CDR2 SASEGT. The CDR3 extends over 17 amino acids. The CDR3 DNA is TGTGCCAGCAGTCCGAATTCCGGGACTAGCGGGAGCTACGAGCAGTACTTC. Translation gives CASSPNSGTSGSYEQYF.

In its sample, this clonotype was seen a few times. The V and J genes are TRBV5-1 and TRBJ2-3; tentative D call: TRBD2 (6 bases). V was shortened by 4 bases and J by 4 bases, with 16 bases between the two germline ends. The CDR3 is 15 amino acids. The germline gives CDR1 SGHRS, CDR2 YFSETQ. The CDR3 protein is CASSTRGDRADTQYF. The CDR3 DNA follows: TGCGCCAGCAGCACGCGGGGCGACCGGGCAGATACGCAGTATTTT.

This clonotype showed up many times. This sequence joins TRBV4-2 and TRBJ2-2, with no clear D. V was pared by 1 base and J by 0 bases, with 9 bases between. The CDR3 is 16 residues long. Germline V CDR1 and CDR2: LGHNA, YNFKEQ. CDR3 coding DNA: TGTGCCAGCAGCCAAGGAAGTCTAACGAACACCGGGGAGCTGTTTTTT. Translation gives CASSQGSLTNTGELFF.

The V gene is TRBV12-3 or TRBV12-4, the J gene TRBJ2-1, with 11 bases fitting TRBD2. V trimming: 2 bases; J trimming: 7 bases; junction bases outside the gene matches: 10. The CDR3 contains 17 residues. Here the CDR3 DNA reads TGTGCCAGCAGTTTACTCCGACCCTCTAGCGGGGGGAATGAGCAGTTCTTC. Its translation: CASSLLRPSSGGNEQFF.

J is TRBJ2-1 and V is TRBV7-6; weak D call: TRBD1 (6 bases). The CDR3 extends over 16 amino acids. The V end lost 0 bases, the J end lost 7 bases, and 16 bases lay between the germline ends. The V gene's germline CDR1 is SGHVS and CDR2 FNYEAQ. The CDR3 loop reads CASSLAETGLRNEQFF. Here the CDR3 DNA reads TGTGCCAGCAGCTTAGCGGAGACAGGTCTTAGGAATGAGCAGTTCTTC.

The gene calls are TRBV12-3 or TRBV12-4 and TRBJ2-2; D is uncertain. Trimming took off 10 bases at V and 8 bases at J, with 11 bases between the two ends. The CDR3 sequence is 11 residues long. The CDR3 reads CATTLLGELFF. The CDR3 bases are TGTGCCACCACCCTATTGGGGGAGCTGTTTTTT.

On this clonotype itself: With a far larger clone one base away, a read error is the likely cause. The rearrangement links TRBV7-9 to TRBJ2-7; TRBD2 agrees at 8 bases. The V and J ends lost 5 bases and 7 bases, in that order; junction bases with no gene match: 13. The CDR3 extends over 15 amino acids. The germline CDR1 and CDR2 sequences are SEHNR and FQNEAQ (reference sequence). CDR3 in amino acids: CASSAPLAGNNEQYF. CDR3 sequence (DNA): TGTGCCAGCAGCGCTCCCTTAGCGGGAAACAATGAGCAGTACTTC.

This clonotype came up many times. As DNA, the CDR3 is TGTGCCAGCAGCCAACTTCAGGGGGCGAACACCGGGGAGCTGTTTTTT. This sequence encodes CASSQLQGANTGELFF. The chain has TRBV4-2 and TRBJ2-2; TRBD1 matches at 7 bases. Trimming cost V 2 bases and J 0 bases; bases outside gene matches: 3. CDR1 and CDR2 (germline): LGHNA, YNFKEQ. The CDR3 covers 16 residues.

This chain uses TRBV28 with TRBJ2-7; D is uncertain. The CDR3 length is 12 residues. V was clipped by 2 bases and J by 5 bases, with 7 bases between them. Germline loops: CDR1 MDHEN, CDR2 SYDVKM. In DNA form, the CDR3 reads TGTGCCAGCAGTTTAGCTTGGAACGAGCAGTACTTC. It codes for CASSLAWNEQYF.

This clonotype showed up many times. The V gene is TRBV5-4, the J gene TRBJ2-7; 10 bases align to TRBD2. This CDR3 has 17 amino acids. The V gene end was trimmed by 2 bases and the J gene end by 0 bases; junction bases not matched to a gene: 8. The V gene's germline CDR1 is SGHNT and CDR2 YYREEE (reference sequence). CDR3 in DNA: TGTGCCAGCAGCTTTCTACTAGCGGGACGGGGCTCCTACGAGCAGTACTTC. Its protein product is CASSFLLAGRGSYEQYF.

This clonotype was found many times. The rearrangement links TRBV7-2 to TRBJ2-2; D is perhaps TRBD1 (6 bases). The CDR3 totals 14 residues. Germline V lookup: CDR1 SGHTA, CDR2 FQGNSA. V lost 5 bases and J lost 6, with 13 bases in between. The CDR3 spells CASSNRDGPGELFF. The CDR3 region has the DNA TGTGCCAGCAGCAACAGGGATGGACCCGGGGAGCTGTTTTTT.

The table lists this clonotype with many counts. The rearrangement links TRBV2 to TRBJ2-5, with a weak D call TRBD2 (6 bases). The germline V gene has CDR1 SNHLY and CDR2 FYNNEI. Trimming took 7 bases from V and 5 from J, leaving 17 bases between them. This CDR3 is 14 amino acids long. CDR3 in amino acids: CASKWEDMRETQYF. CDR3 nucleotides: TGTGCCAGCAAGTGGGAGGACATGCGGGAGACCCAGTACTTC.

The chain uses TRBV7-2 and TRBJ2-7, with 11 bases fitting TRBD2. This CDR3 has 15 amino acids. Trimming cost V 5 bases and J 0 bases; bases outside gene matches: 3. Germline values: CDR1 SGHTA, CDR2 FQGNSA. This CDR3 is CASSPTSGSSYEQYF. CDR3 nucleotide sequence: TGTGCCAGCAGCCCCACTAGCGGGAGCTCCTACGAGCAGTACTTC.

This clonotype is deemed medium-sized. This CDR3 reads CASGAIYYGYTF. Here the CDR3 DNA reads TGTGCCAGCGGGGCAATTTACTATGGCTACACCTTC. The chain is built from TRBV6-2 or TRBV6-3 and TRBJ1-2, with D tentatively TRBD1 (5 bases). CDR3 length: 12 residues. Trimming shortened V by 8 bases and J by 3 bases, and 10 bases separated the two germline ends. Germline V gene sequence: CDR1 MNHEY, CDR2 SVGEGT.

This clonotype was picked up a small number of times. This sequence joins TRBV28 and TRBJ2-3; the match to TRBD1 covers 8 bases. Germline CDR1 and CDR2: MDHEN and SYDVKM. With 5 bases clipped from V and 3 bases from J, the junction kept 7 bases outside the gene matches. The CDR3 loop spans 15 amino acids. Here the CDR3 reads CASSLIGQGTDTQYF. The CDR3, as DNA: TGTGCCAGCAGTCTGATAGGACAGGGTACAGATACGCAGTATTTT.

This clonotype has at least ten counts. The gene calls are TRBV12-3 or TRBV12-4 and TRBJ2-3, with 11 bases fitting TRBD2. This CDR3 is built from 14 residues. V trimming: 11 bases; J trimming: 4 bases; junction bases outside the gene matches: 8. CDR3 sequence reads: CAVRRSGGADTQYF. CDR3 sequence (DNA): TGTGCCGTACGCCGTAGCGGGGGGGCAGATACGCAGTATTTT.

V is TRBV7-6 and J is TRBJ1-5, with D tentatively TRBD1 (5 bases). The CDR3 contains 18 residues. V was pared by 1 base and J by 0 bases, with 16 bases between. Germline lookup yields CDR1 SGHVS and CDR2 FNYEAQ. CDR3 coding DNA: TGTGCCAGCAGCTTAGGGAGAGGGGTTGACTATAGCAATCAGCCCCAGCATTTT. Protein product: CASSLGRGVDYSNQPQHF.

This clonotype was observed a handful of times. The chain is built from TRBV5-1 and TRBJ1-5, with 8 bases lining up with TRBD1. The V segment lost 10 bases and the J segment 4 bases; nucleotides outside the gene matches: 4. The length of the CDR3 is 12 residues. The germline V gene encodes CDR1 SGHRS and CDR2 YFSETQ. The CDR3 DNA reads TGCGCCGGCCGACAGGGGAATCAGCCCCAGCATTTT. Its translation is CAGRQGNQPQHF.